These 20 T cell receptor beta chains were sequenced from one sample in a study of blood T cell repertoires in COVID-19. Here immunoSEQ multiplex PCR was the method, and the copy in TCRdb shows in-frame clones only, minus some. Among 50,000 or so clones listed, about four fifths were seen once. The sequenced material came from peripheral blood. Receptors were obtained from a woman aged 55-70 years with acute or convalescent COVID-19.

The CDR3 DNA reads TGTGCCAGCAGCTACGACTTCTCTGGAAACACCATATATTTT. Protein: CASSYDFSGNTIYF. V usage is TRBV7-9 and J usage is TRBJ1-3; D unclear. The CDR3 covers 14 residues. The germline V gene encodes CDR1 SEHNR and CDR2 FQNEAQ (reference sequence). With 4 bases removed from V and 0 bases from J, the gap between germline ends came to 7 bases.

This chain connects TRBV12-3 or TRBV12-4 to TRBJ1-6; D remains unclear. The CDR3 sequence is 12 residues long. With 3 bases removed from V and 8 bases from J, the gap between germline ends came to 5 bases. CDR3 amino acids: CASSFGDSPLHF. CDR3 nucleotides: TGTGCCAGCAGTTTCGGGGATTCACCCCTCCACTTT.

The V call is TRBV25-1, the J call TRBJ1-4; D may be TRBD1 (5 bases). V dropped 2 bases and J dropped 8 bases, with 15 bases sitting between them. Germline V gene lookup returns CDR1 MGHDK and CDR2 SYGVNS. The CDR3 sequence is 15 residues long. CDR3 region: CASSEIGGAREKLFF. The CDR3 nucleotides are TGTGCCAGCAGTGAAATTGGTGGGGCAAGGGAAAAACTGTTTTTT.

The chain couples TRBV2 to TRBJ1-6, with unresolved D. Germline V gene sequence: CDR1 SNHLY, CDR2 FYNNEI. Trimming took 3 bases from V and 9 from J, leaving 6 bases between them. This CDR3 has 12 residues. DNA for the CDR3: TGTGCCAGCAGTGACGTCGGTTCACCCCTCCACTTT. Translation: CASSDVGSPLHF.

A remark on this clone: The same CDR3 is also encoded by other DNA sequences in this sample. V is TRBV19 and J is TRBJ1-5; 7 nucleotides match TRBD1. Trimming at V came to 5 bases and at J to 0 bases, leaving 7 bases not matched to a gene. Germline values: CDR1 LNHDA, CDR2 SQIVND (reference sequence). This CDR3 has 16 residues. Written as DNA, the CDR3 is TGTGCCAGTAGTCCTCGACAGGGAAATAGCAATCAGCCCCAGCATTTT. It encodes CASSPRQGNSNQPQHF.

This sequence joins TRBV5-4 and TRBJ1-1; 9 bases are shared with TRBD1. The CDR3 contains 15 residues. Germline-derived CDR1 and CDR2 are SGHNT and YYREEE (reference sequence). Trimming removed 4 bases from V and 4 bases from J; junction bases left unmatched: 8. For the CDR3, the DNA is TGTGCCAGCAGCCCTGGGACAGGGTTGGGCACTGAAGCTTTCTTT. Translation gives CASSPGTGLGTEAFF.

The rearrangement uses TRBV5-1 and TRBJ1-1; weak D call: TRBD1 (5 bases). Germline assignment: CDR1 SGHRS and CDR2 YFSETQ. V lost 2 bases to trimming and J lost 4 bases, with 18 bases between them. CDR3 length equals 16 residues. The DNA of the CDR3 is TGCGCCAGCAGCTTAGGTAAAGGGGTTGCTAGCACTGAAGCTTTCTTT. Encoded protein: CASSLGKGVASTEAFF.

This clone occurred once. The chain couples TRBV5-6 to TRBJ2-7; D is ambiguous. From germline, CDR1 is SGHDT and CDR2 YYEEEE. Trimming shortened V by 0 bases and J by 2 bases, and 9 bases separated the two germline ends. This CDR3 contains 14 residues. The CDR3 DNA follows: TGTGCCAGCAGCTTGGACGGGTTAGCCTACGAGCAGTACTTC. This translates into CASSLDGLAYEQYF.

About this clone itself: Other nucleotide sequences from this sample produce the same CDR3. The J gene is TRBJ2-5, the V gene TRBV6-5; 12 nucleotides line up with TRBD1. Germline CDR1 and CDR2: MNHEY and SVGAGI. The V segment lost 8 bases and the J segment 4 bases; nucleotides outside the gene matches: 2. The CDR3 covers 13 residues. The CDR3 region is CASRDRGRETQYF. As DNA, the CDR3 is TGTGCCAGCCGGGACAGGGGGCGAGAGACCCAGTACTTC.

V and J are TRBV11-2 and TRBJ1-5; D is perhaps TRBD1 (6 bases). The CDR3 length is 16 residues. CDR1 SGHAT and CDR2 FQNNGV come from the germline V gene. V lost 1 base and J 0 bases, leaving 10 bases between the germline ends. DNA of the CDR3: TGTGCCAGCAGCTTAGGGACAGACTATAGCAATCAGCCCCAGCATTTT. It specifies CASSLGTDYSNQPQHF.

The chain couples TRBV7-2 to TRBJ2-1; 7 nucleotides line up with TRBD2. Trimming at V came to 0 bases and at J to 3 bases, leaving 11 bases not matched to a gene. Per germline, CDR1 SGHTA and CDR2 FQGNSA. The length of the CDR3 is 18 residues. The CDR3 DNA reads TGTGCCAGCAGCTTAGCGTGGGAGGGCCCTCTTGTCTACAATGAGCAGTTCTTC. Its protein product is CASSLAWEGPLVYNEQFF.

This chain links TRBV6-5 with TRBJ2-1; D is possibly TRBD2 (6 bases). The V gene's germline CDR1 is MNHEY and CDR2 SVGAGI. V lost 5 bases and J lost 9, with 17 bases in between. The CDR3 has 14 amino acids. CDR3 sequence reads: CASSPPTSFGEQFF. The DNA of the CDR3 is TGTGCCAGCAGTCCACCGACTAGTTTTGGTGAGCAGTTCTTC.

The chain links TRBV20-1 to TRBJ1-4; TRBD1 is a possible D gene (6 bases). Trimming shortened V by 6 bases and J by 11 bases, and 10 bases separated the two germline ends. Per germline, CDR1 DFQATT and CDR2 SNEGSKA (reference sequence). This CDR3 is 10 amino acids long. The CDR3 loop reads CSASGVKLFF. The CDR3 DNA reads TGCAGTGCCTCAGGGGTGAAACTGTTTTTT.

This clone was observed once. The chain employs TRBV7-9 and TRBJ1-6; no firm D call. V was pared by 2 bases and J by 10 bases, with 6 bases between. This CDR3 is built from 12 residues. From germline, CDR1 is SEHNR and CDR2 FQNEAQ (reference sequence). CDR3 nucleotide sequence: TGTGCCAGCAGCTTATCCCTCTCACCCCTCCACTTT. This sequence encodes CASSLSLSPLHF.

This sequence joins TRBV7-2 and TRBJ1-1; D is ambiguous. Germline V gene sequence: CDR1 SGHTA, CDR2 FQGNSA. Trimming removed 0 bases from V and 8 bases from J, with 13 bases in between. CDR3 length equals 14 residues. The CDR3 nucleotides read TGTGCCAGCAGCTTAGCGGCTCGTACATACGAAGCTTTCTTT. Protein sequence: CASSLAARTYEAFF.

The gene calls are TRBV7-8 and TRBJ1-2, with TRBD1 identical over 11 bases. CDR3 length equals 14 residues. V lost 6 bases, J lost 7 bases, and 7 bases stayed unmatched. CDR1 is SGHVS and CDR2 is FQNEAQ in the germline V gene. CDR3 protein: CASRTGTGGRGYTF. DNA of the CDR3: TGTGCCAGCAGAACCGGGACAGGGGGTCGTGGCTACACCTTC.

V usage is TRBV27 and J usage is TRBJ1-6, with D tentatively TRBD1 (6 bases). The CDR3 is 13 amino acids. Germline-derived CDR1 and CDR2 are MNHEY and SMNVEV (reference sequence). V was shortened by 4 bases and J by 7 bases, with 8 bases between the two germline ends. The CDR3 DNA follows: TGTGCCAGCAGTTGGACAGACAATTCACCCCTCCACTTT. Its protein is CASSWTDNSPLHF.

The chain recombines TRBV19 with TRBJ2-1, with a tentative D call TRBD1 (5 bases). This CDR3 has 15 residues. V dropped 2 bases and J dropped 5 bases, with 13 bases sitting between them. The germline CDR1 and CDR2 sequences are LNHDA and SQIVND (reference sequence). The CDR3 region is CASSIRQSLNNEQFF. CDR3 sequence (DNA): TGTGCCAGTAGTATACGACAGAGCTTGAACAATGAGCAGTTCTTC.

The gene calls are TRBV24-1 and TRBJ1-4, with 7 bases identical to TRBD1. Germline lookup yields CDR1 KGHDR and CDR2 SFDVKD. The V segment lost 2 bases and the J segment 4 bases; nucleotides outside the gene matches: 6. The CDR3 is made up of 16 amino acids. The CDR3 sequence is CATSDSRQGGNEKLFF. CDR3 coding DNA: TGTGCCACCAGTGATTCGCGACAGGGCGGTAATGAAAAACTGTTTTTT.

CDR3 in amino acids: CASSQREAGGELFF. The DNA of the CDR3 is TGTGCCAGCAGCCAACGGGAGGCGGGGGGGGAGCTGTTTTTT. This chain joins TRBV3-1 (or the pseudogene TRBV3-2) and TRBJ2-2; 7 bases map to TRBD2. The CDR3 has 14 amino acids. Looked up from germline, CDR1 is LGHDT and CDR2 is YNNKEL (reference sequence). V was pared by 2 bases and J by 8 bases, with 5 bases of the junction left unmatched.